This entry describes one T cell receptor beta chain. Its specificity is unknown. The germline V and J ends were trimmed by 4 bases and 7 bases, with 14 bases remaining between them. This CDR3 comprises 13 residues. CDR1 SEHNR and CDR2 FQNEAQ come from the germline V gene (reference sequence). This record comes from a study of CD8 T cells in ankylosing spondylitis. Whole-study results and caveats: A motif in TCR beta, a set of roughly 8 highly homologous variants, appeared characteristic of ankylosing spondylitis blood. Relatively rare in peripheral blood, disease-linked clones were also CD8+. Significant enrichment of disease-linked clones was reported in matched ankylosing spondylitis synovial fluid.

By quantitative 5'-RACE with molecular barcodes, the TCR beta libraries were made. A single record per CDR3 protein comes from TCRdb applying MiXCR to the 5' RACE reads. Of roughly 700,000 distinct CDR3 sequences listed, around 20% are singletons. Sequencing used blood, either unsorted or a sorted T cell fraction (not recorded which). V and J are TRBV7-9 and TRBJ2-7, with a possible D match to TRBD2 (5 bases). The sequence was collected from a male donor with ankylosing spondylitis. The CDR3 DNA reads TGTGCCAGCAGCTACCCGCCTTCGGGGGAGCAGTACTTC. Protein: CASSYPPSGEQYF.